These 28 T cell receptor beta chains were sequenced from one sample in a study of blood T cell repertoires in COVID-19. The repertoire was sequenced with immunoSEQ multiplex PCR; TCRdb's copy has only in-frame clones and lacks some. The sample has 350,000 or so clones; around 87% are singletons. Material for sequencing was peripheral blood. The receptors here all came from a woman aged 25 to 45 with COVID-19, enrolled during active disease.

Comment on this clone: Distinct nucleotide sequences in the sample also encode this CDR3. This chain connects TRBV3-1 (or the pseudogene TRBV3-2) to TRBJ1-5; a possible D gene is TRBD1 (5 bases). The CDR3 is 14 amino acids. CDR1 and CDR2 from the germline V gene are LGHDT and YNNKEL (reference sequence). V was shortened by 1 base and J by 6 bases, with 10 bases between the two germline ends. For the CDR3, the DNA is TGTGCCAGCAGCCAAGGGCAGGGTGGTCAGCCCCAGCATTTT. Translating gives CASSQGQGGQPQHF.

The CDR3 nucleotides read TGTGCCAGCAGCCCTCCGGGACAGGGGGCGGGTACTGAAGCTTTCTTT. It codes for CASSPPGQGAGTEAFF. The chain links TRBV7-9 to TRBJ1-1, with 12 bases identical to TRBD1. V gave up 5 bases and J gave up 5 bases; unmatched junction bases: 9. The CDR3 consists of 16 residues. Germline lookup yields CDR1 SEHNR and CDR2 FQNEAQ (reference sequence).

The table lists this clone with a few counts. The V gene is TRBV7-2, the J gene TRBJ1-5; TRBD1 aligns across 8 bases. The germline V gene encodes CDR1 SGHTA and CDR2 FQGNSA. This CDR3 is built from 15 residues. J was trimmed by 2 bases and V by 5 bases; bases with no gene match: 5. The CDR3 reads CASSPGQGRNQPQHF. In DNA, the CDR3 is TGTGCCAGCAGCCCTGGACAGGGACGCAATCAGCCCCAGCATTTT.

The CDR3 sequence is CASSYRQGTQYF. As DNA, the CDR3 is TGTGCCAGCAGTTACCGCCAGGGGACCCAGTACTTC. This chain links TRBV6-5 with TRBJ2-5, with a tentative D call TRBD1 (5 bases). V was pared by 2 bases and J by 7 bases, with 8 bases between. Germline V gives CDR1 MNHEY, CDR2 SVGAGI. This CDR3 has 12 amino acids.

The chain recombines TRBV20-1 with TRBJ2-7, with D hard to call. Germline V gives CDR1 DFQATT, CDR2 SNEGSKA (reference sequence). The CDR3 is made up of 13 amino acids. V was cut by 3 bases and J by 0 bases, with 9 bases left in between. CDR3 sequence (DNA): TGCAGTGCTAGTTACCAGATCTCCTACGAGCAGTACTTC. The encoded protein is CSASYQISYEQYF.

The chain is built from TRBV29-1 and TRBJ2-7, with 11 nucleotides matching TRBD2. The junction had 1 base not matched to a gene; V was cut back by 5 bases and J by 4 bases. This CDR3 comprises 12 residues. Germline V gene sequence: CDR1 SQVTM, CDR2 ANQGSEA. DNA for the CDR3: TGCAGCGTTAGGACTAGCGGGTACGAGCAGTACTTC. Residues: CSVRTSGYEQYF.

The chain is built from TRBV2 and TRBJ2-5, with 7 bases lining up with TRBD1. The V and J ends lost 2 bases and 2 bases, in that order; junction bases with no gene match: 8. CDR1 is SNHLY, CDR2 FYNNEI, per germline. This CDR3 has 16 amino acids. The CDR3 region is CASSESRTGVQETQYF. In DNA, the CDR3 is TGTGCCAGCAGTGAATCGAGGACAGGCGTACAAGAGACCCAGTACTTC.

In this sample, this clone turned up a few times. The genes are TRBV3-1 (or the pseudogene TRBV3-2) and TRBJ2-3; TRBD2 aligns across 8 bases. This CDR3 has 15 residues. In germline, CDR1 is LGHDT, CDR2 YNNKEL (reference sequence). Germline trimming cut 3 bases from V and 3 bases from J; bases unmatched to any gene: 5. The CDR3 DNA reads TGTGCCAGCAGCCATAGCGGGGCAGGTACAGATACGCAGTATTTT. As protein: CASSHSGAGTDTQYF.

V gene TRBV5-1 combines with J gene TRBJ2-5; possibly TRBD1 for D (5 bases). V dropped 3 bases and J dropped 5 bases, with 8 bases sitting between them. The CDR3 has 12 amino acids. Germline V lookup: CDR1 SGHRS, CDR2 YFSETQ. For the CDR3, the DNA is TGCGCCAGCAGCTCAGGGCGGGAGACCCAGTACTTC. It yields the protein CASSSGRETQYF.

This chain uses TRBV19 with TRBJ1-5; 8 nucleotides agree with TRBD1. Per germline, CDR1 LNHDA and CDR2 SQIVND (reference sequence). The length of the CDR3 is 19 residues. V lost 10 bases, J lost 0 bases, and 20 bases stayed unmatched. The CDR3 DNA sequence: TGTGCCAAAGAGGGCAGGGGGCCCCGACTGGATTATAGCAATCAGCCCCAGCATTTT. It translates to CAKEGRGPRLDYSNQPQHF.

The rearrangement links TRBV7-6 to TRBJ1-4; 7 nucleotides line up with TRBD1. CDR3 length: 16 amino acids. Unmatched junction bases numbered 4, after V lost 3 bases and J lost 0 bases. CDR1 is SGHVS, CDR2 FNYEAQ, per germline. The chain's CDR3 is CASSFGTASTNEKLFF. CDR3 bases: TGTGCCAGCAGCTTTGGGACAGCTTCAACTAATGAAAAACTGTTTTTT.

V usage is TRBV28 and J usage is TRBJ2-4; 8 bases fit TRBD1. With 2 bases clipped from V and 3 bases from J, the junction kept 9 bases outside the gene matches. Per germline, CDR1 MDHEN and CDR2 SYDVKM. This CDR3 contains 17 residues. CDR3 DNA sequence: TGTGCCAGCAGTTTAGGGAACAGGGGGTTGGTCAAAAACATTCAGTACTTC. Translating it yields CASSLGNRGLVKNIQYF.

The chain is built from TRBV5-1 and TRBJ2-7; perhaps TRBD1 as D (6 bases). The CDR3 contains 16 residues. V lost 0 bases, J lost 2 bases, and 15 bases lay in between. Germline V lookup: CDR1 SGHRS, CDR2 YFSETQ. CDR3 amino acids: CASSLAPGAWAYEQYF. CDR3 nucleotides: TGCGCCAGCAGCTTGGCCCCAGGGGCATGGGCCTACGAGCAGTACTTC.

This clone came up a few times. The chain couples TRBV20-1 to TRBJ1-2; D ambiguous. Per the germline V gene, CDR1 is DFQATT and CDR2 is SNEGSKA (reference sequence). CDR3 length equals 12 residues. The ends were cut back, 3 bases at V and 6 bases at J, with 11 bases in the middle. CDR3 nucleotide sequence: TGCAGTGCTAGTCGCCAGGATAATGGCTACACCTTC. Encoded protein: CSASRQDNGYTF.

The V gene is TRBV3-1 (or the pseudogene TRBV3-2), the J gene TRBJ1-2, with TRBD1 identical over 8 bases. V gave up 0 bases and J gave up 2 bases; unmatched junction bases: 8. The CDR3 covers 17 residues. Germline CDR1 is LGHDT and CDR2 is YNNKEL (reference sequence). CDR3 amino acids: CASSQDAGDRTNYGYTF. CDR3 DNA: TGTGCCAGCAGCCAAGATGCGGGGGACAGGACAAACTATGGCTACACCTTC.

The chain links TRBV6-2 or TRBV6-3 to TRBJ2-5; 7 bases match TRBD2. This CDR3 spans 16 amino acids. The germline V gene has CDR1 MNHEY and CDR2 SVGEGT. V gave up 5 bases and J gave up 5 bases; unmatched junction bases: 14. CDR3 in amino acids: CASSNLLAAEGETQYF. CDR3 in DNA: TGTGCCAGCAGTAACCTGCTAGCGGCGGAGGGGGAGACCCAGTACTTC.

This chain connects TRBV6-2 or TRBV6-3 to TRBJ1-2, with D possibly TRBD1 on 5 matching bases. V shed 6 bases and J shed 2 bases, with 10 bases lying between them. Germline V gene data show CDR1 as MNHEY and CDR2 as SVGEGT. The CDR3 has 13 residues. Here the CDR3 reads CASSPQGNYGYTF. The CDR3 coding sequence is TGTGCCAGCAGCCCCCAGGGAAACTATGGCTACACCTTC.

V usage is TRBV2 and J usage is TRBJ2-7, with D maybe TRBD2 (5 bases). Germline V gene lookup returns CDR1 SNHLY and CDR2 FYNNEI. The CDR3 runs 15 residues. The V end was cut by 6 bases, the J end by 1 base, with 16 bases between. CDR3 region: CASRLLLSGSYEQYF. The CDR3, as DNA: TGTGCCAGCAGACTACTACTGTCGGGGTCCTACGAGCAGTACTTC.

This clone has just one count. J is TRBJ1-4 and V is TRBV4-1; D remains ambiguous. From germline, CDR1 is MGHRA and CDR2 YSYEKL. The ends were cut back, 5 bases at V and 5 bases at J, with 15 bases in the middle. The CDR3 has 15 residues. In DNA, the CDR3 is TGCGCCAGCAGCATCGTCGCGCTGGAGAATGAAAAACTGTTTTTT. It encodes CASSIVALENEKLFF.

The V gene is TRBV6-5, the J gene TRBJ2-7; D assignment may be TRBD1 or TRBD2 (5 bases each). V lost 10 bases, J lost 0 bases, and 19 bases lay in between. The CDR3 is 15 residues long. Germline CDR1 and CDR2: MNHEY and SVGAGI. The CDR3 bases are TGTGCCACCAGGGATAGCGCCCTTAGCTCCTACGAGCAGTACTTC. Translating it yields CATRDSALSSYEQYF.

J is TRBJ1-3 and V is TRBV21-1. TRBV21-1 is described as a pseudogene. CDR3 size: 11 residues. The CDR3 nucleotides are TGTGCCAGCAGCCCGGGGGACACCATATATTTT. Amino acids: CASSPGDTIYF.

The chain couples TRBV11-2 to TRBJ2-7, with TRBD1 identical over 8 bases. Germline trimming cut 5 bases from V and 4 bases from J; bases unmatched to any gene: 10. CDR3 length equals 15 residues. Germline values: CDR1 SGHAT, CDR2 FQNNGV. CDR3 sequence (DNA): TGTGCCAGCAGCACCCGACAGGGGTTCTGGTACGAGCAGTACTTC. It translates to CASSTRQGFWYEQYF.

Here the CDR3 reads CAIQAAGDYEQYF. The CDR3 DNA follows: TGTGCCATCCAAGCAGCGGGAGACTACGAGCAGTACTTC. The chain combines TRBV10-3 with TRBJ2-7; 8 bases are a match to TRBD2. The CDR3 totals 13 residues. J gave up 3 bases and V 8 bases, and 6 bases lay outside the gene matches. Looked up from germline, CDR1 is ENHRY and CDR2 is SYGVKD.

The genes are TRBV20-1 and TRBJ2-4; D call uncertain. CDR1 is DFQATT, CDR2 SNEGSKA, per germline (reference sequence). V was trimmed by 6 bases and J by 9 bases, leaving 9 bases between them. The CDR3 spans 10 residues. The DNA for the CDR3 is TGCAGTGCCCCGAGTGTCATTCAGTACTTC. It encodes CSAPSVIQYF.

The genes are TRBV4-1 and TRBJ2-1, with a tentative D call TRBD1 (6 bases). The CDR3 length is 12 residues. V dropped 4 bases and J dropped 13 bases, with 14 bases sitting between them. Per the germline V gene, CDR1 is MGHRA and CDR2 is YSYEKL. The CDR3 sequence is CASSRDDRRQFF. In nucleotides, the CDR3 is TGCGCCAGCAGCCGCGACGACAGGCGTCAGTTCTTC.

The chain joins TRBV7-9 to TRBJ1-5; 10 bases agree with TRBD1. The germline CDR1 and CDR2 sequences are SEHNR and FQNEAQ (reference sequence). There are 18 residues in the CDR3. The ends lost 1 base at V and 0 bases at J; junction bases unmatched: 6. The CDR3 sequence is CASSLGRTGGNSNQPQHF. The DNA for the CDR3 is TGTGCCAGCAGCTTAGGAAGGACAGGGGGAAATAGCAATCAGCCCCAGCATTTT.

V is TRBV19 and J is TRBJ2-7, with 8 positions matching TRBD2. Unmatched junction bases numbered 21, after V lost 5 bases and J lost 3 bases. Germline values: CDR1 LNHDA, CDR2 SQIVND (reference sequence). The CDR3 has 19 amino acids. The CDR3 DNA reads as TGTGCCAGTAGTCCGGAGGCGCGCGCGGGAGGCCCGGGGGGCTACGAGCAGTACTTC. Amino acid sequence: CASSPEARAGGPGGYEQYF.

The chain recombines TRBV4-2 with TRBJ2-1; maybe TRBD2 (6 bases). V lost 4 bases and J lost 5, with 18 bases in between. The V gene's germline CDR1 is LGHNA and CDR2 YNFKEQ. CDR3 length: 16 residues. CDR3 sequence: CASSRPDETSNNEQFF. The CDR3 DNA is TGTGCCAGCAGCCGGCCCGATGAGACTAGTAACAATGAGCAGTTCTTC.